The 20 T cell receptor beta chains below were found in one sample sequenced in a study of beta chain features in type 1 diabetes. Antigen specificity for these receptors is unknown. What was sequenced were expressed TCRB transcripts, since all of the isolated RNA had been reverse transcribed. Sequencing used immunoSEQ multiplex PCR; TCRdb keeps in-frame clones, though not all of them. This sample carries 500,000 to 650,000 clones, over 10% of them seen once, and the ten largest clones take around 0.12%. Findings of the study overall: In every one of the four CD4+ subsets, TCRB CDR3s were moderately but significantly shorter in Type 1 diabetes patients.

Sequenced sample: naive CD4+ T cells from blood. The origin of the receptors is a man aged 25 to 45 with type 1 diabetes.

This clone was detected a few times. The rearrangement joins TRBV23-1 to TRBJ2-1; no definite D call. TRBV23-1 is identified as an open reading frame with a role that is uncertain. Trimming shortened V by 9 bases and J by 5 bases, and 5 bases separated the two germline ends. The CDR3 contains 10 residues. Here the CDR3 reads CARGNNEQFF. Written as DNA, the CDR3 is TGCGCCAGGGGGAACAATGAGCAGTTCTTC.

This clone has more than one count but fewer than ten. Here the CDR3 reads CAWRVTGTIYF. The CDR3 DNA follows: TGTGCCTGGAGAGTAACAGGCACCATATATTTT. The chain combines TRBV30 with TRBJ1-3; D might be TRBD1 (5 bases). V was pared by 3 bases and J by 9 bases, with 9 bases between. The CDR3 has 11 amino acids. In germline, CDR1 is GTSNPN, CDR2 SVGIG (reference sequence).

This chain joins TRBV2 and TRBJ1-4; TRBD1 aligns across 7 bases. V shed 6 bases, J shed 13 bases, and the junction held 5 bases outside the gene matches. Germline values: CDR1 SNHLY, CDR2 FYNNEI. CDR3 length equals 11 residues. This chain's CDR3 is CASSPGQLLFF. The CDR3 nucleotides are TGTGCCAGCAGCCCGGGACAGCTACTGTTTTTT.

The chain combines TRBV2 with TRBJ2-3, with D maybe TRBD1 (5 bases). The germline V gene encodes CDR1 SNHLY and CDR2 FYNNEI. V lost 2 bases to trimming and J lost 7 bases, with 10 bases between them. CDR3 length: 13 amino acids. As DNA, the CDR3 is TGTGCCAGCAGTGAAAGGGGTTCAAATACGCAGTATTTT. Translating gives CASSERGSNTQYF.

This clone has a handful of counts. The J gene is TRBJ2-3, the V gene TRBV5-1; 9 bases fit TRBD2. Germline V gene data show CDR1 as SGHRS and CDR2 as YFSETQ. Trimming at V came to 1 base and at J to 4 bases, leaving 4 bases not matched to a gene. The CDR3 totals 15 residues. DNA for the CDR3: TGCGCCAGCAGCTTGAATAGCGGGGGTGCAGATACGCAGTATTTT. It specifies CASSLNSGGADTQYF.

Only a few counts were recorded for this clone. This chain joins TRBV28 and TRBJ1-3; 9 nucleotides align to TRBD1. This CDR3 is 15 amino acids long. The germline CDR1 and CDR2 sequences are MDHEN and SYDVKM. J gave up 4 bases and V 5 bases, and 6 bases lay outside the gene matches. The CDR3 loop is CASSLGQGSGNTIYF. In nucleotides, the CDR3 is TGTGCCAGCAGTCTAGGACAGGGGTCAGGAAACACCATATATTTT.

This clone turned up a few times. V and J are TRBV4-1 and TRBJ1-6; 8 bases map to TRBD1. Germline V gene data show CDR1 as MGHRA and CDR2 as YSYEKL. The trim removed 4 bases at V and 6 bases at J, leaving 14 bases unmatched. The CDR3 consists of 18 residues. CDR3 DNA sequence: TGCGCCAGCAGCCGTCTACACGTCCAGGGGGCGGCTAATTCACCCCTCCACTTT. Translating gives CASSRLHVQGAANSPLHF.

The rearrangement uses TRBV5-4 and TRBJ2-5; the match to TRBD1 covers 7 bases. Germline V gives CDR1 SGHNT, CDR2 YYREEE (reference sequence). V lost 0 bases to trimming and J lost 1 base; unmatched junction nucleotides: 6. This CDR3 is 16 amino acids long. This CDR3 is CASSLGGQLLQETQYF. In DNA, the CDR3 is TGTGCCAGCAGCTTGGGGGGACAGTTGCTCCAAGAGACCCAGTACTTC.

This clone showed up just a few times. The rearrangement uses TRBV7-9 and TRBJ2-3; no clear D gene. Germline CDR1 SEHNR, CDR2 FQNEAQ (reference sequence). The ends were cut back, 0 bases at V and 2 bases at J, with 12 bases in the middle. The length of the CDR3 is 16 residues. CDR3: CASSLAVTLVTDTQYF. CDR3 bases: TGTGCCAGCAGCTTAGCGGTGACCCTCGTCACAGATACGCAGTATTTT.

V and J are TRBV6-5 and TRBJ1-4; no reliable D call. Germline CDR1 reads MNHEY; CDR2 reads SVGAGI. This CDR3 is built from 13 residues. Trimming took off 6 bases at V and 4 bases at J, with 9 bases between the two ends. In DNA, the CDR3 is TGTGCCAGCAGGCCGACGGGTAATGAAAAACTGTTTTTT. Amino acids: CASRPTGNEKLFF.

The V and J genes are TRBV6-5 and TRBJ2-7; 8 bases line up with TRBD1. The CDR3 has 14 residues. Germline V gives CDR1 MNHEY, CDR2 SVGAGI. The ends lost 5 bases at V and 3 bases at J; junction bases unmatched: 6. CDR3 in amino acids: CASSPQGDVYEQYF. DNA for the CDR3: TGTGCCAGCAGTCCACAGGGGGATGTCTACGAGCAGTACTTC.

This clone was seen only a few times. The chain employs TRBV19 and TRBJ2-7, with no clear D. The germline CDR1 and CDR2 sequences are LNHDA and SQIVND (reference sequence). The V end lost 3 bases, the J end lost 0 bases, and 12 bases lay between the germline ends. This CDR3 spans 15 amino acids. CDR3 region: CASSMPPFRSYEQYF. The CDR3 DNA reads as TGTGCCAGTAGTATGCCACCCTTTCGCTCCTACGAGCAGTACTTC.

Comment on this clone: The same CDR3 arises from other DNA sequences in this sample as well. This chain joins TRBV5-1 and TRBJ1-4; D ambiguous. This CDR3 contains 14 residues. Per the germline V gene, CDR1 is SGHRS and CDR2 is YFSETQ. Trimming stripped 1 base from V and 0 bases from J, with 4 bases between. DNA of the CDR3: TGCGCCAGCAGCTTGACGGCAACTAATGAAAAACTGTTTTTT. Translating it yields CASSLTATNEKLFF. Variable domain in full (rest from reference TRBV5-1 and TRBJ1-4): KAGVTQTPRYLIKTRGQQVTLSCSPISGHRSVSWYQQTPGQGLQFLFEYFSETQRNKGNFPGRFSGRQFSNSRSEMNVSTLELGDSALYLCASSLTATNEKLFFGSGTQLSVL.

This rearrangement joins TRBV5-1 to TRBJ2-1, with TRBD2 matching over 12 bases. Per germline, CDR1 SGHRS and CDR2 YFSETQ. The CDR3 consists of 17 residues. V lost 3 bases and J lost 1; bases outside the gene matches: 5. The CDR3 DNA sequence: TGCGCCAGCAGCTATCCCCTAGCGGGGGGGTCCTACAATGAGCAGTTCTTC. Translated: CASSYPLAGGSYNEQFF. The full variable domain, its missing parts supplied by reference TRBV5-1 and TRBJ2-1, is KAGVTQTPRYLIKTRGQQVTLSCSPISGHRSVSWYQQTPGQGLQFLFEYFSETQRNKGNFPGRFSGRQFSNSRSEMNVSTLELGDSALYLCASSYPLAGGSYNEQFFGPGTRLTVL.

This clone was observed a few times. The V and J genes are TRBV2 and TRBJ2-1; 9 nucleotides line up with TRBD2. The V and J ends lost 6 bases and 3 bases, in that order; junction bases with no gene match: 6. The CDR3 consists of 15 residues. Germline assignment: CDR1 SNHLY and CDR2 FYNNEI. The CDR3 region is CASRETSGVYNEQFF. The CDR3 nucleotides read TGTGCCAGCAGGGAGACTAGCGGAGTCTACAATGAGCAGTTCTTC. Variable domain in full (rest from reference TRBV2 and TRBJ2-1): EPEVTQTPSHQVTQMGQEVILRCVPISNHLYFYWYRQILGQKVEFLVSFYNNEISEKSEIFDDQFSVERPDGSNFTLKIRSTKLEDSAMYFCASRETSGVYNEQFFGPGTRLTVL.

V is TRBV7-6 and J is TRBJ2-1; D remains ambiguous. Trimming cost V 5 bases and J 6 bases, with 14 bases left between them. The CDR3 runs 14 residues. CDR1 is SGHVS, CDR2 FNYEAQ, per germline. The CDR3 reads CASSVARAINEQFF. The CDR3 DNA is TGTGCCAGCAGCGTTGCCCGGGCAATCAATGAGCAGTTCTTC.

The chain couples TRBV30 to TRBJ1-3, with D perhaps TRBD1 (5 bases). V was shortened by 0 bases and J by 1 base, with 13 bases between the two germline ends. Germline values: CDR1 GTSNPN, CDR2 SVGIG (reference sequence). The CDR3 length is 16 residues. CDR3 sequence (DNA): TGTGCCTGGAGTGTCTGGGGCGGACGATCTGGAAACACCATATATTTT. This sequence encodes CAWSVWGGRSGNTIYF. The complete variable domain, with remaining parts taken from reference TRBV30 and TRBJ1-3, reads SQTIHQWPATLVQPVGSPLSLECTVEGTSNPNLYWYRQAAGRGLQLLFYSVGIGQISSEVPQNLSASRPQDRQFILSSKKLLLSDSGFYLCAWSVWGGRSGNTIYFGEGSWLTVV.

This chain connects TRBV2 to TRBJ2-7; D unclear. CDR3 size: 15 residues. Germline values: CDR1 SNHLY, CDR2 FYNNEI. With 1 base removed from V and 3 bases from J, the gap between germline ends came to 13 bases. CDR3 in DNA: TGTGCCAGCAGTGAAGTCGCAGCATCCAGCTACGAGCAGTACTTC. Protein: CASSEVAASSYEQYF.

This clone was recorded a few times. The chain is built from TRBV18 and TRBJ2-7; 9 nucleotides agree with TRBD1. The trim removed 5 bases at V and 4 bases at J, leaving 12 bases unmatched. The length of the CDR3 is 16 residues. Germline V gene lookup returns CDR1 KGHSH and CDR2 LQKENI. The CDR3 region is CASSETGTGTWYEQYF. CDR3 DNA sequence: TGTGCCAGCTCAGAAACCGGGACAGGGACTTGGTACGAGCAGTACTTC.

The chain's CDR3 is CASSPMQVSGNTIYF. DNA for the CDR3: TGTGCCAGCAGCCCCATGCAAGTCTCTGGAAACACCATATATTTT. The chain is built from TRBV14 and TRBJ1-3; D gene uncertain. CDR3 length equals 15 residues. With 4 bases removed from V and 0 bases from J, the gap between germline ends came to 10 bases. CDR1 SGHDN and CDR2 FVKESK come from the germline V gene. The full variable domain, rest sourced from reference TRBV14 and TRBJ1-3, is EAGVTQFPSHSVIEKGQTVTLRCDPISGHDNLYWYRRVMGKEIKFLLHFVKESKQDESGMPNNRFLAERTGGTYSTLKVQPAELEDSGVYFCASSPMQVSGNTIYFGEGSWLTVV.